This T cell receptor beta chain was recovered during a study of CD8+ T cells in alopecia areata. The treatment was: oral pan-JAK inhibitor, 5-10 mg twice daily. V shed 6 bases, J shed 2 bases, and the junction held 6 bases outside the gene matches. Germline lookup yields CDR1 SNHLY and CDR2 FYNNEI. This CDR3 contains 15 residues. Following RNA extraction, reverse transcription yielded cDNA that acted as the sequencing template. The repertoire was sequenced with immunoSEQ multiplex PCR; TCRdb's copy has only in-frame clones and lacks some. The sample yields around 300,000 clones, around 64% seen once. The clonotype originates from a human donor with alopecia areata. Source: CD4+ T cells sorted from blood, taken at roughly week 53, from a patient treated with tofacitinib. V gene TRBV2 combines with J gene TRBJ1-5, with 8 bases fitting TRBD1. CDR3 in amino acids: CASRPGTGGNQPQHF. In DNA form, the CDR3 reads TGTGCCAGCAGGCCCGGGACAGGCGGCAATCAGCCCCAGCATTTT.